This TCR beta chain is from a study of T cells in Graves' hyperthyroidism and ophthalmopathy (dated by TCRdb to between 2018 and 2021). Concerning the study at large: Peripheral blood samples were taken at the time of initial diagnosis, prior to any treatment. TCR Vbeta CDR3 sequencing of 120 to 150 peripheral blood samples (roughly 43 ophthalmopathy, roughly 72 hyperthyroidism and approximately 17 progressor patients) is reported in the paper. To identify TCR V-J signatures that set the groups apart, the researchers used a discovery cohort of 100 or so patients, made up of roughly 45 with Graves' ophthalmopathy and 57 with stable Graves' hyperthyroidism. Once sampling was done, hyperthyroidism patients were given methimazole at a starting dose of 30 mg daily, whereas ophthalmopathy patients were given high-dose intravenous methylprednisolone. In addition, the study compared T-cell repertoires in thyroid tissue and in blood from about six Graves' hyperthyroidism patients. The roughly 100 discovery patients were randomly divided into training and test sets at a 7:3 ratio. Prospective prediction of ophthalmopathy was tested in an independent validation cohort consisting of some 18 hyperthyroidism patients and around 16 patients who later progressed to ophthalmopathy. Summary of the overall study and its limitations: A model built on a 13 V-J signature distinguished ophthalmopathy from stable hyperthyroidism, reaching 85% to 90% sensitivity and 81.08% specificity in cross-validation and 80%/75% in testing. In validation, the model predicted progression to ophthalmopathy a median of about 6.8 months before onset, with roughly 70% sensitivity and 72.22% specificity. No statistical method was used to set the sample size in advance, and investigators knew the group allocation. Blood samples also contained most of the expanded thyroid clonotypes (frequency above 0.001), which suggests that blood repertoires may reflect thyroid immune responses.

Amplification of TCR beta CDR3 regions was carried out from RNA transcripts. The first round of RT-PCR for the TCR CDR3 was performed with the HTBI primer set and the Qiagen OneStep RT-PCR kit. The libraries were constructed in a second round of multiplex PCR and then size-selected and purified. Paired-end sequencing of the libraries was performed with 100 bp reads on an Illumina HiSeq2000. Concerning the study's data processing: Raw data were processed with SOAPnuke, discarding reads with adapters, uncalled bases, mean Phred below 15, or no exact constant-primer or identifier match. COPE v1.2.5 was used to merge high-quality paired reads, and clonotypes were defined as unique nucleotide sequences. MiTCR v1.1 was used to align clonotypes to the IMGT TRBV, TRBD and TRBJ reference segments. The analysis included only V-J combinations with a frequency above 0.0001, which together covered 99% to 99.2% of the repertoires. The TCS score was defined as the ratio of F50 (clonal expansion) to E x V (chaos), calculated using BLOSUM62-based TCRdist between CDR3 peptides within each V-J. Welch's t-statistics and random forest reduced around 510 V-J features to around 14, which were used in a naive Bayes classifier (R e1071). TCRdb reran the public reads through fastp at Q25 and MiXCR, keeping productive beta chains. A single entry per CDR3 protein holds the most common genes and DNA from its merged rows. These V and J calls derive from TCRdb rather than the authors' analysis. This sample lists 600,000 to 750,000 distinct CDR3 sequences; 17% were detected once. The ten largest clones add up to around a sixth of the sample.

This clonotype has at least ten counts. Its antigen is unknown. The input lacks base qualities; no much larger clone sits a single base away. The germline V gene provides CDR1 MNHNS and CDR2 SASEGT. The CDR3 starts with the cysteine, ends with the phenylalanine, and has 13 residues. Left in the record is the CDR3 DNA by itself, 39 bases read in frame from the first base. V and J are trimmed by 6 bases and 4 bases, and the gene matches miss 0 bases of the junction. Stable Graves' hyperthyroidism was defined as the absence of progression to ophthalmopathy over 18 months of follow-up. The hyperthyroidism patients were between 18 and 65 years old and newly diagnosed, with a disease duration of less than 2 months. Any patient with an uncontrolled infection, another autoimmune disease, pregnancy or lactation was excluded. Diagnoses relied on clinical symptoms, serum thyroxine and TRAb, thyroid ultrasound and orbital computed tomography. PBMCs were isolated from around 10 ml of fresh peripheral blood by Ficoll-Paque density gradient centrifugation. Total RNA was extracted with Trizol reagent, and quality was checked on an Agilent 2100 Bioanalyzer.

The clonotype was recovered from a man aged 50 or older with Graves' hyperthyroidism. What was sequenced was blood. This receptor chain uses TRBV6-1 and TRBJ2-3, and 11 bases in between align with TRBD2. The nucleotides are TGTGCCAGCAGACTAGCGGGAGCAGATACGCAGTATTTT. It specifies CASRLAGADTQYF.